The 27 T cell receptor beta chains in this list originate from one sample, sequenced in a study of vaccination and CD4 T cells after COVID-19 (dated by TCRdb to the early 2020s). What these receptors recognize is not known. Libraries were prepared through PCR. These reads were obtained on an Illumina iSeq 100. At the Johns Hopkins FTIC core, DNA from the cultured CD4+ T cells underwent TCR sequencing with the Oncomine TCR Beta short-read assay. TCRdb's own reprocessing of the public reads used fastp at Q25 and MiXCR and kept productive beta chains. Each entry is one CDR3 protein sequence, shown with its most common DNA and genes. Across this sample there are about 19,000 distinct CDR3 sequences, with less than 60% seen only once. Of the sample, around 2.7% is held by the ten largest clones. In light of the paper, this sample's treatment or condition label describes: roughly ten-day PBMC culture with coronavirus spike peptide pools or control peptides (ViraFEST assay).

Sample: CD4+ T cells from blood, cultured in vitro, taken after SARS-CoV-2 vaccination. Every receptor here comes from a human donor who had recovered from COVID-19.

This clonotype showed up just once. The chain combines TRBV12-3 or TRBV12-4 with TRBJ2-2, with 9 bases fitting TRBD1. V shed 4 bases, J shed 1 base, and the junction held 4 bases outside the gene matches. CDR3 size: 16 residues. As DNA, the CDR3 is TGTGCCAGCAGTTCCGGGACAGGGCGGAACACCGGGGAGCTGTTTTTT. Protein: CASSSGTGRNTGELFF.

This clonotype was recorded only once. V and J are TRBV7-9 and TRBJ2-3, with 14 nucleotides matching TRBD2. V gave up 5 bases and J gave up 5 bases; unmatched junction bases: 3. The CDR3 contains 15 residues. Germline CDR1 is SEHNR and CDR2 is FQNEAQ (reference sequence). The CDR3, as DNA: TGTGCCAGCAGCCCAGGACTAGCGGGAGGAGATACGCAGTATTTT. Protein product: CASSPGLAGGDTQYF.

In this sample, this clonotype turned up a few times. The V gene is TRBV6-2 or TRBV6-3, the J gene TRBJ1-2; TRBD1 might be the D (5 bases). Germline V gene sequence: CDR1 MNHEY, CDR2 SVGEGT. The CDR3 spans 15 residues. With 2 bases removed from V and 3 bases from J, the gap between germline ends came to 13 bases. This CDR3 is CASSYQGARDYGYTF. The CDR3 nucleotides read TGTGCCAGCAGTTACCAAGGGGCGCGAGACTATGGCTACACCTTC.

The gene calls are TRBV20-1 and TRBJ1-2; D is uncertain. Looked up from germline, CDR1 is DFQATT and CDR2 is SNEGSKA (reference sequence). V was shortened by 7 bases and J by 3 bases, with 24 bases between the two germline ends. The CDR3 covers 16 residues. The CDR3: CSVTRMTWQPHYGYTF. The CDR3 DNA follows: TGCAGTGTAACCCGAATGACCTGGCAGCCCCACTATGGCTACACCTTC.

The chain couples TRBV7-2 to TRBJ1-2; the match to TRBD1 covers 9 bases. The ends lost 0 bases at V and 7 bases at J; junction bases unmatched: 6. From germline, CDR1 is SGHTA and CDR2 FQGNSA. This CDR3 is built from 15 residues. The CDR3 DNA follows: TGTGCCAGCAGCTTAGCTGGGACAGGGCTTAGTGGCTACACCTTC. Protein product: CASSLAGTGLSGYTF.

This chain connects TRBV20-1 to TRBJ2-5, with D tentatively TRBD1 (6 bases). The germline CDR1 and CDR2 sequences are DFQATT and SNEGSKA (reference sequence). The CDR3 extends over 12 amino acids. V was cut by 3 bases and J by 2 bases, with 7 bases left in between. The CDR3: CSARTGQETQYF. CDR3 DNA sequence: TGCAGTGCTAGGACAGGACAAGAGACCCAGTACTTC.

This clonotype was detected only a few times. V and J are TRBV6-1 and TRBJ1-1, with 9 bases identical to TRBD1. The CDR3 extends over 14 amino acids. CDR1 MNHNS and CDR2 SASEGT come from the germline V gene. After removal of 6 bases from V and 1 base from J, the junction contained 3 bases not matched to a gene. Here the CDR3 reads CASRGTGSNTEAFF. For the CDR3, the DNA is TGTGCCAGCAGAGGGACAGGGTCGAACACTGAAGCTTTCTTT.

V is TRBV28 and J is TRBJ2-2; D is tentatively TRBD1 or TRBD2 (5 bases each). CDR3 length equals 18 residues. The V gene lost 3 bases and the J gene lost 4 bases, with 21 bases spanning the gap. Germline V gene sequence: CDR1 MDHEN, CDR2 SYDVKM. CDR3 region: CASSFIGRRGRSTGELFF. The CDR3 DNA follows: TGTGCCAGCAGTTTCATCGGTCGTCGGGGACGTAGCACCGGGGAGCTGTTTTTT. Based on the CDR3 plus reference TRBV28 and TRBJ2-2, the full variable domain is DVKVTQSSRYLVKRTGEKVFLECVQDMDHENMFWYRQDPGLGLRLIYFSYDVKMKEKGDIPEGYSVSREKKERFSLILESASTNQTSMYLCASSFIGRRGRSTGELFFGEGSRLTVL.

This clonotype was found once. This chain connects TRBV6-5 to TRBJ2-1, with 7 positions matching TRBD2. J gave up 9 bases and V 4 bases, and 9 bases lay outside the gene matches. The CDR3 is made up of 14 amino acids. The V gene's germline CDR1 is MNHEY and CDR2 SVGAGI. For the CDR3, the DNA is TGTGCCAGCAGTTCCCTACTGCTAGCGGTTGAGCAGTTCTTC. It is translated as CASSSLLLAVEQFF.

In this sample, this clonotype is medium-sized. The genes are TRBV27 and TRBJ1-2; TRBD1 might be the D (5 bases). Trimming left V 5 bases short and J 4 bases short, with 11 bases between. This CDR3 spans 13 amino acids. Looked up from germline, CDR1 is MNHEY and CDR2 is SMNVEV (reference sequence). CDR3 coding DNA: TGTGCCAGCAGTCATGGGACCTCCTATGGCTACACCTTC. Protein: CASSHGTSYGYTF.

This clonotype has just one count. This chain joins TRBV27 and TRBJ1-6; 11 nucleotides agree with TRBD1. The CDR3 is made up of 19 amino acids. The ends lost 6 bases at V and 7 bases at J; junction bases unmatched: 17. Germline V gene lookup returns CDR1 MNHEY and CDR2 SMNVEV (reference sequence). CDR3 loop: CASRPGQGEFRGLNSPLHF. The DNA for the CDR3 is TGTGCCAGCAGACCGGGACAGGGGGAGTTTAGAGGGTTGAATTCACCCCTCCACTTT.

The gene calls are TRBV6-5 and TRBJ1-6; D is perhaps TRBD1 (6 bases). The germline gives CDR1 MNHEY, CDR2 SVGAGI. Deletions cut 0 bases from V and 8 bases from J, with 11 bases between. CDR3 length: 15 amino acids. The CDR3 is CASSYSSGVDSPLHF. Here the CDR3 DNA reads TGTGCCAGCAGTTACTCATCAGGGGTTGATTCACCCCTCCACTTT.

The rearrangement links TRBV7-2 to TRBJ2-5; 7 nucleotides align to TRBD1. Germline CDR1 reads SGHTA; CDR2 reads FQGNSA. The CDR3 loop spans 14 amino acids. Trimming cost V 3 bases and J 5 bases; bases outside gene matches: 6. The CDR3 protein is CASSFNRGLETQYF. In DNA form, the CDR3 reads TGTGCCAGCAGCTTCAACAGGGGATTGGAGACCCAGTACTTC. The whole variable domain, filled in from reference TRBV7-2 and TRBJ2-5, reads GAGVSQSPSNKVTEKGKDVELRCDPISGHTALYWYRQSLGQGLEFLIYFQGNSAPDKSGLPSDRFSAERTGGSVSTLTIQRTQQEDSAVYLCASSFNRGLETQYFGPGTRLLVL.

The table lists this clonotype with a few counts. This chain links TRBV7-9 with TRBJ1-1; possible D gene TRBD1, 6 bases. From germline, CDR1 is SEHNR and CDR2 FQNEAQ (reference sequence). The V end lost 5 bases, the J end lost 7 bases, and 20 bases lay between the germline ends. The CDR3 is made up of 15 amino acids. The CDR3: CASSPTVMTGDEAFF. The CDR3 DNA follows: TGTGCCAGCAGCCCCACGGTGATGACAGGAGATGAAGCTTTCTTT.

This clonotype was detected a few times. The CDR3 loop is CASSLGGEATSGNTIYF. Here the CDR3 DNA reads TGTGCCAGCAGCTTAGGGGGCGAAGCAACCTCTGGAAACACCATATATTTT. The chain uses TRBV7-6 and TRBJ1-3, with TRBD1 as a possible D gene (5 bases). This CDR3 contains 17 residues. Germline V gives CDR1 SGHVS, CDR2 FNYEAQ. The V gene lost 1 base and the J gene lost 0 bases, with 13 bases spanning the gap.

The CDR3 region is CSVVVPTYNEQFF. The CDR3 DNA reads as TGCAGCGTTGTAGTCCCTACTTACAATGAGCAGTTCTTC. The chain couples TRBV29-1 to TRBJ2-1; no definite D call. CDR1 and CDR2 from the germline V gene are SQVTM and ANQGSEA. Trimming cost V 4 bases and J 4 bases, with 11 bases left between them. This CDR3 has 13 residues.

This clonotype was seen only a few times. The CDR3 coding sequence is TGCAGTGCTCTGCGGGGGGAAGCAGGCACAGATACGCAGTATTTT. Its protein is CSALRGEAGTDTQYF. The genes are TRBV20-1 and TRBJ2-3, with TRBD2 matching 8 bases. CDR3 size: 15 residues. The V segment lost 5 bases and the J segment 1 base; nucleotides outside the gene matches: 8. Germline V lookup: CDR1 DFQATT, CDR2 SNEGSKA (reference sequence).

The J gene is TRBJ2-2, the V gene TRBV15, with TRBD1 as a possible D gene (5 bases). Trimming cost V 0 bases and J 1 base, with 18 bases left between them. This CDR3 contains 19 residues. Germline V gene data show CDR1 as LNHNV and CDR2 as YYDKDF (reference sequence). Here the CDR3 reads CATSRDGAGSRLNTGELFF. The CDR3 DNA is TGTGCCACCAGCAGAGATGGGGCAGGTAGCAGATTGAACACCGGGGAGCTGTTTTTT.

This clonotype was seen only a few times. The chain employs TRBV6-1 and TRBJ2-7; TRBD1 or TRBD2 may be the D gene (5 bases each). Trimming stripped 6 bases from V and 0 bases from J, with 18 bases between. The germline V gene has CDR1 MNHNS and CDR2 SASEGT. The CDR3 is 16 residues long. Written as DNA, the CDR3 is TGTGCCAGCAGACTCGGGACCGTCGATCGCTCCTACGAGCAGTACTTC. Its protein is CASRLGTVDRSYEQYF.

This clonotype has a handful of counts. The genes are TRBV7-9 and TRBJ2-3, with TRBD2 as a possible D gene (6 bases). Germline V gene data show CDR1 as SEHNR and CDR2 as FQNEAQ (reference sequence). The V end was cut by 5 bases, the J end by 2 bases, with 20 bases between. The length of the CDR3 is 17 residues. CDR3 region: CASSPSRIAEYTDTQYF. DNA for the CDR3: TGTGCCAGCAGCCCCTCCCGCATAGCGGAGTACACAGATACGCAGTATTTT. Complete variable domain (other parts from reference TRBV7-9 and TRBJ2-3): DTGVSQNPRHKITKRGQNVTFRCDPISEHNRLYWYRQTLGQGPEFLTYFQNEAQLEKSRLLSDRFSAERPKGSFSTLEIQRTEQGDSAMYLCASSPSRIAEYTDTQYFGPGTRLTVL.

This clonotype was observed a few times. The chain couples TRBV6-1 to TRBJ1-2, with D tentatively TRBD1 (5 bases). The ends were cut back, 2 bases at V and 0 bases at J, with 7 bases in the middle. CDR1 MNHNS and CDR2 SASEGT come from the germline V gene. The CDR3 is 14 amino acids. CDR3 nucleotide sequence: TGTGCCAGCAGTGAATGGGGGACTAACTATGGCTACACCTTC. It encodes CASSEWGTNYGYTF.

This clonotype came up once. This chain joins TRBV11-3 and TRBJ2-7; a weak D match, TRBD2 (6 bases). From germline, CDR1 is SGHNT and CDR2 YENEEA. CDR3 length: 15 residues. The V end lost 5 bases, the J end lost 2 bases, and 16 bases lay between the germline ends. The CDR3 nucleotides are TGTGCCAGCAGCCTTAGCGGACAAGCGGCCTACGAGCAGTACTTC. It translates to CASSLSGQAAYEQYF.

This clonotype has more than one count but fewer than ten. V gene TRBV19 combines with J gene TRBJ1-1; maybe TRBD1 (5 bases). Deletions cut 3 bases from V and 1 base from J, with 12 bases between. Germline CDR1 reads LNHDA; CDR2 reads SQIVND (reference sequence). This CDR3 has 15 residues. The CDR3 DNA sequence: TGTGCCAGTAGTATTGGCAGGGTCCAGAACACTGAAGCTTTCTTT. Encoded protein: CASSIGRVQNTEAFF.

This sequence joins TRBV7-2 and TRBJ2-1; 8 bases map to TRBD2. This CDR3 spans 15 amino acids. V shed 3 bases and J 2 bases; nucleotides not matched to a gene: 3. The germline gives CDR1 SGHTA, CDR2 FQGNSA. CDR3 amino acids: CASSFNGGAYNEQFF. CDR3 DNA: TGTGCCAGCAGCTTTAACGGGGGGGCCTACAATGAGCAGTTCTTC.

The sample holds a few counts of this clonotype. The chain's CDR3 is CASRPRGGTEAFF. As DNA, the CDR3 is TGCGCCAGCAGGCCCAGGGGGGGGACTGAAGCTTTCTTT. V usage is TRBV23-1 and J usage is TRBJ1-1; 7 positions agree with TRBD1. TRBV23-1 is classed as an ORF, of uncertain function. V lost 6 bases, J lost 5 bases, and 6 bases stayed unmatched. This CDR3 region has 13 residues.

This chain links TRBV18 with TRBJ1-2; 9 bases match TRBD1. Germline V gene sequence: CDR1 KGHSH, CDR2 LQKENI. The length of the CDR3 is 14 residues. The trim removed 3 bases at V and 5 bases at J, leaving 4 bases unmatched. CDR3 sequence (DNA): TGTGCCAGCTCACCCGGGACAGGGTTGTATGGCTACACCTTC. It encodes CASSPGTGLYGYTF.

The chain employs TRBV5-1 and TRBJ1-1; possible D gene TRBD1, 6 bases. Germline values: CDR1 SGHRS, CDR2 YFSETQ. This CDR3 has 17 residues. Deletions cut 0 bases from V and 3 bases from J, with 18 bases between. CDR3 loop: CASSLGEDRRRYTEAFF. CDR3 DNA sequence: TGCGCCAGCAGCTTGGGAGAAGACAGGAGGAGGTACACTGAAGCTTTCTTT.